Presented here are 16 T cell receptor beta chains from one specimen sequenced in a study of cytomegalovirus exposure and HLA in healthy donors. In the PCR, 60 Vbeta and 13 Jbeta primers were used. Clones were read by immunoSEQ multiplex PCR, and TCRdb kept only the in-frame ones, dropping some. The sample lists roughly 110,000 clones, roughly 82% occurring once. The specimen sequenced was PBMCs. The receptors originated from a male donor in good health and CMV-seropositive.

The chain couples TRBV4-2 to TRBJ2-7, with D possibly matching TRBD2 (5 bases). Trimming left V 0 bases short and J 4 bases short, with 19 bases between. CDR1 and CDR2 from the germline V gene are LGHNA and YNFKEQ. This CDR3 contains 17 residues. This CDR3 reads CASSQDQGPPGRYEQYF. In DNA, the CDR3 is TGTGCCAGCAGCCAAGATCAAGGGCCTCCGGGGAGATACGAGCAGTACTTC.

Note on this clone: The germline gene is not matched at one end of the junction; a read error may be the cause. The chain has TRBV9 and TRBJ2-7; 9 bases map to TRBD2. The CDR3 has 15 amino acids. Germline CDR1 reads SGDLS; CDR2 reads YYNGEE. The CDR3 region is CAGSAETSGNYEQYF. The CDR3, as DNA: TGTGCCGGCAGCGCCGAGACTAGCGGTAACTACGAGCAGTACTTC.

A word on this clone: A read error may account for a junction end that differs from germline. The J gene is TRBJ2-7, the V gene TRBV6-1; 10 bases are shared with TRBD2. This CDR3 is 15 amino acids long. Per germline, CDR1 MNHNS and CDR2 SASEGT. In DNA form, the CDR3 reads TGTGCCAGCAGCGAAGCGGGGGGGATCCTACGCGAGCAGTACTTC. This translates into CASSEAGGILREQYF.

The chain is built from TRBV7-9 and TRBJ2-7, with TRBD1 matching over 8 bases. V lost 5 bases to trimming and J lost 5 bases; unmatched junction nucleotides: 8. Germline CDR1 is SEHNR and CDR2 is FQNEAQ (reference sequence). This CDR3 contains 14 residues. In DNA form, the CDR3 reads TGTGCCAGCAGCCGACAACAGACAGGGGACGAGCAGTACTTC. The encoded protein is CASSRQQTGDEQYF.

The CDR3 region is CASSSTGTEAFF. In DNA, the CDR3 is TGTGCCAGCAGTTCGACAGGGACTGAAGCTTTCTTT. The chain employs TRBV2 and TRBJ1-1; the match to TRBD1 covers 7 bases. Germline trimming cut 5 bases from V and 5 bases from J; bases unmatched to any gene: 2. CDR1 SNHLY and CDR2 FYNNEI come from the germline V gene. CDR3 size: 12 residues.

The chain is built from TRBV4-2 and TRBJ1-4, with TRBD1 as a possible D gene (5 bases). CDR1 and CDR2 (germline): LGHNA, YNFKEQ. Trimming took off 2 bases at V and 8 bases at J, with 15 bases between the two ends. The CDR3 covers 15 residues. In DNA form, the CDR3 reads TGTGCCAGCAGCCAACCCCAGGGCCTTCGGGAAAAACTGTTTTTT. Amino acid sequence: CASSQPQGLREKLFF.

The chain employs TRBV7-2 and TRBJ2-2; D ambiguous. Germline values: CDR1 SGHTA, CDR2 FQGNSA. This CDR3 region has 13 residues. Trimming left V 5 bases short and J 1 base short, with 5 bases between. The DNA for the CDR3 is TGTGCCAGCAGCCCCCTGAACACCGGGGAGCTGTTTTTT. Protein product: CASSPLNTGELFF.

The genes are TRBV29-1 and TRBJ2-3; 7 positions agree with TRBD1. This CDR3 spans 14 amino acids. Germline V gene lookup returns CDR1 SQVTM and CDR2 ANQGSEA. Trimming cost V 3 bases and J 2 bases; bases outside gene matches: 5. The CDR3 is CSVDSGTVTDTQYF. In DNA, the CDR3 is TGCAGCGTTGACTCCGGGACAGTCACAGATACGCAGTATTTT.

V and J are TRBV6-6 and TRBJ1-1, with a possible D match to TRBD1 (5 bases). Looked up from germline, CDR1 is MNHNY and CDR2 is SVGAGI (reference sequence). CDR3 size: 15 residues. V was clipped by 0 bases and J by 7 bases, with 15 bases between them. In DNA form, the CDR3 reads TGTGCCAGCAGTTACTCTTTAGCAGGGCTGCGTGAAGCTTTCTTT. As protein: CASSYSLAGLREAFF.

The chain links TRBV18 to TRBJ2-6; TRBD1 aligns across 7 bases. Unmatched junction bases numbered 11, after V lost 3 bases and J lost 0 bases. This CDR3 is 19 amino acids long. Germline CDR1 and CDR2: KGHSH and LQKENI. The DNA for the CDR3 is TGTGCCAGCTCACCCCTCACAGGGGCTCGTAGCTCTGGGGCCAACGTCCTGACTTTC. Amino acids: CASSPLTGARSSGANVLTF.

Turning to this clone: A junction end diverges from the germline sequence, so it may reflect a read error. The chain is built from TRBV30 and TRBJ1-2; D is perhaps TRBD1 (6 bases). Looked up from germline, CDR1 is GTSNPN and CDR2 is SVGIG (reference sequence). The CDR3 has 11 residues. CDR3 sequence: CALNRADGYPF. CDR3 sequence (DNA): TGTGCCTTAAACAGGGCTGATGGCTACCCCTTC.

There are a few counts of this clone. The genes are TRBV2 and TRBJ1-5; 7 bases agree with TRBD1. The CDR3 is 16 amino acids. V shed 1 base and J 7 bases; nucleotides not matched to a gene: 10. Germline CDR1 and CDR2: SNHLY and FYNNEI. The CDR3 nucleotides are TGTGCCAGCAGTGAAGTGACCGGACAGGCGCGGCAGCCCCAGCATTTT. Protein: CASSEVTGQARQPQHF.

The chain links TRBV29-1 to TRBJ2-6, with 7 positions matching TRBD1. This CDR3 region has 17 residues. CDR1 is SQVTM and CDR2 is ANQGSEA in the germline V gene. With V trimmed by 7 bases and J by 0 bases, 12 bases remained unmatched. The CDR3 DNA sequence: TGCAGCGCATCCCTAGGGGCAGGGGGCTCTGGGGCCAACGTCCTGACTTTC. As protein: CSASLGAGGSGANVLTF.

The rearrangement links TRBV11-2 to TRBJ2-7; 9 bases map to TRBD2. The CDR3 extends over 15 amino acids. J gave up 5 bases and V 5 bases, and 10 bases lay outside the gene matches. Germline lookup yields CDR1 SGHAT and CDR2 FQNNGV. CDR3 sequence reads: CASSKGVLAGHEQYF. The CDR3 region has the DNA TGTGCCAGCAGCAAGGGGGTCCTAGCGGGACACGAGCAGTACTTC.

V usage is TRBV7-6 and J usage is TRBJ2-5; TRBD2 matches at 7 bases. The germline V gene encodes CDR1 SGHVS and CDR2 FNYEAQ. The J segment lost 5 bases and the V segment lost 4 bases, leaving 7 bases of the junction unmatched. This CDR3 has 14 residues. The CDR3 region has the DNA TGTGCCAGCAGCTCAACTAGCGCACGGGAGACCCAGTACTTC. Translating it yields CASSSTSARETQYF.

The chain couples TRBV7-9 to TRBJ2-7, with D perhaps matching TRBD2 (6 bases). Deletions cut 2 bases from V and 6 bases from J, with 14 bases between. Germline CDR1 reads SEHNR; CDR2 reads FQNEAQ (reference sequence). This CDR3 has 14 amino acids. The CDR3 reads CASSLWRAAGEQYF. CDR3 nucleotides: TGTGCCAGCAGCTTATGGAGGGCCGCCGGCGAGCAGTACTTC.